The next 16 T cell receptor beta chains were all read from a single sample in a study of pediatric ulcerative colitis (dated by TCRdb to between 2018 and 2021). The library was produced with the immunoSEQ multiplex PCR assay. TCRdb limited this immuneACCESS table to in-frame rearrangements with V and J called. A share of clones is missing; checked studies link under half to unresolved V genes, and the rest is unexplained. The sample records roughly 30,000 clones, 82% of which are singletons. The ten largest make up around 4.4% of the sample. The specimen sequenced was blood. The receptors stem from a boy between 10 and 17 years old with severe ulcerative colitis.

J is TRBJ2-1 and V is TRBV30; 9 bases fit TRBD1. The germline CDR1 and CDR2 sequences are GTSNPN and SVGIG (reference sequence). The CDR3 runs 15 residues. The ends lost 0 bases at V and 14 bases at J; junction bases unmatched: 14. CDR3 DNA sequence: TGTGCCTGGAGTGTACTTGGAACAGGGGGCGACCAGGAGTTCTTC. As protein: CAWSVLGTGGDQEFF.

This rearrangement joins TRBV7-2 to TRBJ2-7; 8 bases match TRBD2. The J segment lost 2 bases and the V segment lost 0 bases, leaving 12 bases of the junction unmatched. The CDR3 sequence is 18 residues long. CDR1 SGHTA and CDR2 FQGNSA come from the germline V gene. DNA of the CDR3: TGTGCCAGCAGCTTAGCCGTTGTGGCTAGCGGGTTTACCTACGAGCAGTACTTC. Protein sequence: CASSLAVVASGFTYEQYF.

The chain carries TRBV5-1 and TRBJ2-7; TRBD2 matches at 15 bases. CDR3 length: 19 amino acids. Trimming cost V 4 bases and J 2 bases; bases outside gene matches: 13. In germline, CDR1 is SGHRS, CDR2 YFSETQ. The CDR3 DNA is TGCGCCAGCAGCCCGGAAACCGGGACTAGCGGGGGGTCTACCTACGAGCAGTACTTC. Its protein product is CASSPETGTSGGSTYEQYF.

This rearrangement joins TRBV10-3 to TRBJ2-7; 9 nucleotides line up with TRBD1. J was trimmed by 5 bases and V by 4 bases; bases with no gene match: 15. The CDR3 extends over 17 amino acids. The germline gives CDR1 ENHRY, CDR2 SYGVKD. The CDR3 is CAISGDITGTGPHEQYF. In DNA, the CDR3 is TGTGCCATCAGTGGAGATATAACCGGGACAGGGCCCCACGAGCAGTACTTC.

This rearrangement joins TRBV7-2 to TRBJ2-1; no reliable D call. Germline CDR1 is SGHTA and CDR2 is FQGNSA. The CDR3 runs to 13 residues. Trimming stripped 2 bases from V and 5 bases from J, with 7 bases between. CDR3 protein: CASSLSRHNEQFF. The CDR3 DNA reads as TGTGCCAGCAGCTTATCTCGTCACAATGAGCAGTTCTTC.

This chain joins TRBV19 and TRBJ1-2, with 9 bases aligning to TRBD1. With V trimmed by 5 bases and J by 4 bases, 8 bases remained unmatched. Per the germline V gene, CDR1 is LNHDA and CDR2 is SQIVND (reference sequence). CDR3 length: 15 amino acids. The CDR3 DNA is TGTGCCAGTAGTGAACAGGGGGCTGGTGCCTATGGCTACACCTTC. It yields the protein CASSEQGAGAYGYTF. Variable domain in full (rest from reference TRBV19 and TRBJ1-2): DGGITQSPKYLFRKEGQNVTLSCEQNLNHDAMYWYRQDPGQGLRLIYYSQIVNDFQKGDIAEGYSVSREKKESFPLTVTSAQKNPTAFYLCASSEQGAGAYGYTFGSGTRLTVV.

The chain uses TRBV7-2 and TRBJ2-1; the D gene is possibly TRBD1 (5 bases). Trimming stripped 2 bases from V and 8 bases from J, with 19 bases between. This CDR3 contains 16 residues. Germline CDR1 is SGHTA and CDR2 is FQGNSA. DNA for the CDR3: TGTGCCAGCAGCTTATATCGGCAGGGAATTGGGGATGAGCAGTTCTTC. Its translation is CASSLYRQGIGDEQFF.

The chain links TRBV6-5 to TRBJ1-1; D unresolved. This CDR3 is built from 13 residues. V was pared by 3 bases and J by 0 bases, with 5 bases between. The germline V gene has CDR1 MNHEY and CDR2 SVGAGI. CDR3 loop: CASSYQVNTEAFF. The DNA of the CDR3 is TGTGCCAGCAGTTATCAGGTGAACACTGAAGCTTTCTTT.

The chain has TRBV19 and TRBJ1-3, with D perhaps TRBD1 (5 bases). This CDR3 spans 14 amino acids. CDR1 is LNHDA and CDR2 is SQIVND in the germline V gene (reference sequence). Trimming cost V 5 bases and J 3 bases, with 11 bases left between them. CDR3 coding DNA: TGTGCCAGTAGTGCCGGGGCACTTGGAAACACCATATATTTT. It encodes CASSAGALGNTIYF.

This clone turned up a few times. The rearrangement links TRBV20-1 to TRBJ1-1; unclear D gene. The CDR3 is made up of 10 amino acids. Germline loops: CDR1 DFQATT, CDR2 SNEGSKA (reference sequence). With 2 bases removed from V and 6 bases from J, the gap between germline ends came to 4 bases. Here the CDR3 reads CSARLSEAFF. Here the CDR3 DNA reads TGCAGTGCTAGACTCTCTGAAGCTTTCTTT.

This chain joins TRBV5-4 and TRBJ1-2; the D gene is possibly TRBD1 (6 bases). CDR1 is SGHNT and CDR2 is YYREEE in the germline V gene (reference sequence). V lost 4 bases and J 14 bases, leaving 21 bases between the germline ends. The CDR3 extends over 13 amino acids. The CDR3 is CASSPDSRGAVTF. The CDR3 DNA follows: TGTGCCAGCAGCCCTGACTCCAGGGGCGCCGTTACCTTC.

The V call is TRBV6-5, the J call TRBJ1-2; D is unresolved. The V gene lost 5 bases and the J gene lost 2 bases, with 9 bases spanning the gap. In germline, CDR1 is MNHEY, CDR2 SVGAGI. The CDR3 sequence is 13 residues long. The CDR3 here is CASSQTRNYGYTF. The CDR3 DNA sequence: TGTGCCAGCAGTCAAACAAGAAACTATGGCTACACCTTC.

This clone was seen more than once but under ten times. This chain links TRBV19 with TRBJ1-6, with D hard to call. The CDR3 is made up of 14 amino acids. Germline CDR1 reads LNHDA; CDR2 reads SQIVND (reference sequence). V gave up 4 bases and J gave up 7 bases, with 11 bases separating them. The CDR3 loop is CASSSVGGNSPLHF. The CDR3 nucleotides read TGTGCCAGTAGTAGTGTCGGAGGAAATTCACCCCTCCACTTT.

The rearrangement joins TRBV9 to TRBJ2-7; a possible D gene is TRBD1 (6 bases). The V gene lost 3 bases and the J gene lost 5 bases, with 24 bases spanning the gap. Germline assignment: CDR1 SGDLS and CDR2 YYNGEE. The CDR3 runs to 17 residues. The CDR3 coding sequence is TGTGCCAGCAGCGCAGAGTCTAATTGGCAGGGGTCCCACGAGCAGTACTTC. Its translation: CASSAESNWQGSHEQYF. The complete variable domain, with remaining parts taken from reference TRBV9 and TRBJ2-7, reads DSGVTQTPKHLITATGQRVTLRCSPRSGDLSVYWYQQSLDQGLQFLIQYYNGEERAKGNILERFSAQQFPDLHSELNLSSLELGDSALYFCASSAESNWQGSHEQYFGPGTRLTVT.

The table lists this clone with a few counts. The rearrangement joins TRBV7-2 to TRBJ1-1; D is undetermined. Germline loops: CDR1 SGHTA, CDR2 FQGNSA. This CDR3 region has 12 residues. Between the trimmed V and J ends, which lost 5 bases and 7 bases, there was a span of 11 bases. The chain's CDR3 is CASSRGGFEAFF. CDR3 in DNA: TGTGCCAGCAGCCGGGGAGGTTTTGAAGCTTTCTTT. The full variable domain, with the rest looked up from reference TRBV7-2 and TRBJ1-1, is GAGVSQSPSNKVTEKGKDVELRCDPISGHTALYWYRQSLGQGLEFLIYFQGNSAPDKSGLPSDRFSAERTGGSVSTLTIQRTQQEDSAVYLCASSRGGFEAFFGQGTRLTVV.

CDR3 protein: CASSGRMNTEAFF. DNA of the CDR3: TGTGCCAGCAGTGGTCGAATGAACACTGAAGCTTTCTTT. The chain combines TRBV28 with TRBJ1-1, with D hard to call. This CDR3 contains 13 residues. In germline, CDR1 is MDHEN, CDR2 SYDVKM. Trimming took 5 bases from V and 0 from J, leaving 7 bases between them.